The T cell receptor beta chain described here comes from a study of regulatory T cells in long-lasting Graves disease. Time point in this sample: persistent/refractory GD, antithyroid drugs over 5 years with positive TRAb. From RNA extracted from PBMCs, the TCR library was made. This clonotype has more than one count but fewer than ten. Investigators prepared the TCR beta libraries by applying iRepertoire HTBI primers and Arm-PCR of CDR3 regions. Original handling: Taken together, the samples had roughly 56 TRBV and more than 11 TRBJ segments identified. Via MiXCR, TCRdb re-called the multiplex PCR reads, giving one row per CDR3 protein. The V and J calls were determined by TCRdb, not by the authors. Seen here are hundreds of thousands of distinct CDR3 sequences, 20% to 25% observed once, and the top ten hold 13%. Germline V gene sequence: CDR1 SGHNT, CDR2 YENEEA. The CDR3 loop spans 17 amino acids. The germline V and J ends were trimmed by 5 bases and 6 bases, with 22 bases remaining between them.

The sequence was obtained from a female donor with Graves disease. Sequencing used peripheral blood mononuclear cells (PBMCs), obtained when the disease was refractory, from a patient treated with antithyroid drugs. The genes are TRBV11-3 and TRBJ2-2; TRBD1 is a possible D gene (6 bases). The CDR3 bases are TGTGCCAGCAGCCCAGCCGGACAGAGCCTTAACGCCGGGGAGCTGTTTTTT. Translating it yields CASSPAGQSLNAGELFF.